The T cell receptor beta chain under discussion was sequenced for a study of PD-1 blockade in mismatch repair-deficient tumors. Overall study: Patients had 12 mismatch repair-deficient cancer types, all previously treated and progressing.

Every patient had mismatch repair deficiency by PCR or immunohistochemistry. The TCR-sequenced patients were a few responders to pembrolizumab. The study's findings and limits: Tumor-resident clones, often absent from pretreatment blood, expanded after pembrolizumab and then contracted.

The germline V gene has CDR1 SGHNT and CDR2 YYREEE (reference sequence). The V and J ends lost 0 bases and 15 bases respectively, with 13 bases between them. This CDR3 contains 12 residues. The table came from immunoSEQ multiplex PCR; TCRdb's copy has only in-frame clones and leaves some out. This table has over 30,000 clones, 80% appearing once. This clone was recorded once. Its antigen is not known. The sequence came from an adult with mismatch repair-deficient cancer. Sequencing was performed on PBMCs, taken 6 to 7 weeks after starting pembrolizumab. The chain has TRBV5-4 and TRBJ2-1, with TRBD1 as a possible D gene (5 bases). The CDR3 sequence is CASSLEGRRWFF. CDR3 nucleotides: TGTGCCAGCAGCTTGGAGGGGCGCCGTTGGTTCTTC. The full variable domain, completed using reference TRBV5-4 and TRBJ2-1, is ETGVTQSPTHLIKTRGQQVTLRCSSQSGHNTVSWYQQALGQGPQFIFQYYREEENGRGNFPPRFSGLQFPNYSSELNVNALELDDSALYLCASSLEGRRWFFGPGTRLTVL.